This T cell receptor beta chain derives from a study of T cell repertoires in cytomegalovirus infection. Study as a whole: HLA-B-restricted CMV epitopes that are well studied were used alongside recently identified HLA-C-restricted ones. Indications of both CMV infection and matching HLA type were provided by public TCR beta signatures.

This clonotype was observed a few times. The antigen is unknown. TCRdb reprocessed the reads with MiXCR, giving one entry per CDR3 protein. The data contain 750,000 to 950,000 distinct CDR3 sequences, roughly 29% of them singletons. Germline V lookup: CDR1 SGHVS, CDR2 FNYEAQ. V gave up 2 bases and J gave up 0 bases, with 11 bases separating them. The CDR3 has 15 residues. Study conclusions and caveats: CMV-specific HLA-C-restricted TCR beta clonotypes dominated the ex vivo response. People with CMV and the relevant HLA were identified by cumulative public TCR beta family frequency.

This clonotype was obtained from a human donor in good health (CMV status not recorded). Some clones in this sample may be carry-over from other donors' samples. The J gene is TRBJ2-7, the V gene TRBV7-6; D gene ambiguous. The source material was cultured CD8+ T cells from PBMCs, sampled from culture after CMV antigen stimulation. CDR3 DNA: TGTGCCAGCAGCTTATCACCCCTGAGCTCCTACGAGCAGTACTTC. Its translation is CASSLSPLSSYEQYF.